Here is one T cell receptor beta chain with its context. The antigen remains undetermined. Since a much larger clone is just one base distant, this may be a read error. This record comes from a study of CD8+CD57+ T cells in acquired aplastic anemia. As for the study in general: Yields of DNA that came from sorted CD4+ and CD8+ cells averaged roughly 3 ug.

Germline values: CDR1 SNHLY, CDR2 FYNNEI. This CDR3 contains 11 residues. Selection for sequencing was limited to patients who had shown CD8+CD57+ cell expansion by flow cytometry. Each patient carried a diagnosis of severe acquired aplastic anemia. No patient had been given any therapy when blood was sampled. The study's findings and limits: Overlap between patients and controls comprised about 30 CD8+ CDR3 sequences.

Genomic DNA provided the template from which TCR beta VDJ and CDR3 profiles were obtained. MiXCR, applied by TCRdb to the reads, yields one record per CDR3 protein. Among about half a million distinct CDR3 sequences listed, around a third were seen once. The chain employs TRBV2 and TRBJ2-3, with D unclear. Specimen: sorted CD4+, CD8+, or CD8+CD57+ T cells (not recorded which) from PBMCs. The clonotype originates from a human donor with aplastic anemia. CDR3 coding DNA: TGTGCCAGCAACCTTGCCGATACGCAGTGTTTT. This translates into CASNLADTQCF.